This T cell receptor (beta chain) originates from a study of metastatic and nonmetastatic thyroid tumors. Background on the study: It was across blood and tumor or nodule tissue from malignant and benign thyroid patients that repertoires were compared. General study findings and limits: Reports indicated that malignant thyroid tumors showed significantly higher TCR beta diversity than benign nodules did, in blood and tumor.

This CDR3 is built from 14 residues. V lost 0 bases, J lost 2 bases, and 8 bases lay in between. Looked up from germline, CDR1 is SGDLS and CDR2 is YYNGEE. Each patient went into thyroid surgery without having received any treatment. This clone was counted ten times or more. Its antigen is not known. In the authors' methods: Building a distant-metastasis classifier for papillary thyroid cancer drew on CDR3 differences across clinicopathological groups. TCRdb re-called the PCR reads with MiXCR. The V and J calls, along with clone size, are taken from TCRdb and not from the paper's own processing. The profile shows around 45,000 clones, 3% to 3.5% of them singletons.

The V call is TRBV9, the J call TRBJ2-5; D is undetermined. This sequence originates from a female donor with papillary thyroid cancer or a benign thyroid nodule (not recorded which). Some clones in this sample may be carry-over from other donors' samples. The specimen was blood. The CDR3 DNA reads as TGTGCCAGCAGCGTAGGGCCCGAACAAGAGACCCAGTACTTC. Translation: CASSVGPEQETQYF.